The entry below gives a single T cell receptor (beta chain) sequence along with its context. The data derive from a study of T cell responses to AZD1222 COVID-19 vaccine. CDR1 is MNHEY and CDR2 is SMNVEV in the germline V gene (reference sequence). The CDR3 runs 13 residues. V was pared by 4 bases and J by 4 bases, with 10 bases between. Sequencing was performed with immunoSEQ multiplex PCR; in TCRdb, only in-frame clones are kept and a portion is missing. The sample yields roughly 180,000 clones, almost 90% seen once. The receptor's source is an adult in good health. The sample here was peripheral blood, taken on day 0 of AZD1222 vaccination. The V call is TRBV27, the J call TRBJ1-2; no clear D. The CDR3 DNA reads TGTGCCAGCAGTTATGGGATCGGCTATGGCTACACCTTC. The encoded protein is CASSYGIGYGYTF.